Listed here are 27 T cell receptor beta chains from one sample, sequenced in a study of T cell responses to AZD1222 COVID-19 vaccine. Profiling relied on immunoSEQ multiplex PCR, and the TCRdb table lists in-frame clones only, not all of them. The profile shows some 120,000 clones, more than 65% of them singletons. This specimen was peripheral blood, taken 28 days after the second AZD1222 dose. These receptors were obtained from an adult who received the AZD1222 COVID-19 vaccine.

The sample holds a few counts of this clone. The gene calls are TRBV10-1 and TRBJ2-3; a weak D match, TRBD2 (6 bases). Germline CDR1 WNHNN, CDR2 SYGVQD (reference sequence). V shed 5 bases and J shed 2 bases, with 14 bases lying between them. This CDR3 region has 15 residues. CDR3 region: CASSLRGTSTDTQYF. The CDR3 DNA reads as TGCGCCAGCAGTCTCCGCGGGACCTCCACAGATACGCAGTATTTT.

The chain carries TRBV5-1 and TRBJ1-6, with D tentatively TRBD1 (5 bases). This CDR3 contains 14 residues. The V gene lost 0 bases and the J gene lost 8 bases, with 9 bases spanning the gap. CDR1 is SGHRS, CDR2 YFSETQ, per germline. CDR3 coding DNA: TGCGCCAGCAGCTTGGGGGGGGAACATTCACCCCTCCACTTT. Translation gives CASSLGGEHSPLHF.

This chain joins TRBV3-1 (or the pseudogene TRBV3-2) and TRBJ2-2; 12 positions agree with TRBD2. The CDR3 has 16 residues. V lost 4 bases to trimming and J lost 7 bases; unmatched junction nucleotides: 7. Germline V gene lookup returns CDR1 LGHDT and CDR2 YNNKEL (reference sequence). In nucleotides, the CDR3 is TGTGCCAGCAGCCGCGTGACTAGCGGGGGATTCGGGGAGCTGTTTTTT. Residues: CASSRVTSGGFGELFF.

The rearrangement joins TRBV11-2 to TRBJ1-1, with a tentative D call TRBD1 (5 bases). Trimming removed 1 base from V and 2 bases from J, with 8 bases in between. The CDR3 length is 14 residues. Per the germline V gene, CDR1 is SGHAT and CDR2 is FQNNGV. In nucleotides, the CDR3 is TGTGCCAGCAGCTTAGGGGGGAGAAACACTGAAGCTTTCTTT. It codes for CASSLGGRNTEAFF.

This sequence joins TRBV5-6 and TRBJ2-7; D not resolved. V gave up 4 bases and J gave up 2 bases, with 7 bases separating them. This CDR3 contains 12 residues. Germline CDR1 SGHDT, CDR2 YYEEEE. This CDR3 is CASSHPAYEQYF. The CDR3 DNA follows: TGTGCCAGCAGCCACCCGGCCTACGAGCAGTACTTC. Using reference TRBV5-6 and TRBJ2-7 for the parts outside the CDR3, the full variable domain is DAGVTQSPTHLIKTRGQQVTLRCSPKSGHDTVSWYQQALGQGPQFIFQYYEEEERQRGNFPDRFSGHQFPNYSSELNVNALLLGDSALYLCASSHPAYEQYFGPGTRLTVT.

Of note for this clone: The junction shows a germline mismatch at one end, possibly a read error. The chain joins TRBV7-9 to TRBJ1-1, with D maybe TRBD1 (6 bases). This CDR3 has 13 amino acids. CDR1 and CDR2 (germline): SEHNR, FQNEAQ (reference sequence). In DNA, the CDR3 is TGTGCCAGCGGCCACCGTGGGGACACCGAAGCTTTCTTT. Translating gives CASGHRGDTEAFF.

This clone was observed once. The chain carries TRBV9 and TRBJ1-2; unclear D gene. There are 14 residues in the CDR3. Germline assignment: CDR1 SGDLS and CDR2 YYNGEE. The V end lost 0 bases, the J end lost 1 base, and 7 bases lay between the germline ends. CDR3 in amino acids: CASSVGVGNYGYTF. The CDR3 nucleotides read TGTGCCAGCAGCGTAGGTGTCGGTAACTATGGCTACACCTTC. The complete variable domain, with remaining parts taken from reference TRBV9 and TRBJ1-2, reads DSGVTQTPKHLITATGQRVTLRCSPRSGDLSVYWYQQSLDQGLQFLIQYYNGEERAKGNILERFSAQQFPDLHSELNLSSLELGDSALYFCASSVGVGNYGYTFGSGTRLTVV.

This clone was seen only a few times. V and J are TRBV7-6 and TRBJ1-6; 10 bases are a match to TRBD1. The germline gives CDR1 SGHVS, CDR2 FNYEAQ. V shed 5 bases, J shed 9 bases, and the junction held 7 bases outside the gene matches. The CDR3 spans 15 residues. The CDR3 region is CASSPNGQGGSPLHF. The CDR3, as DNA: TGTGCCAGCAGCCCTAACGGACAGGGGGGTTCACCCCTCCACTTT.

The rearrangement links TRBV28 to TRBJ1-2, with D possibly matching TRBD1 (5 bases). The CDR3 is made up of 12 amino acids. Germline V gene lookup returns CDR1 MDHEN and CDR2 SYDVKM. V lost 9 bases and J lost 4, with 12 bases in between. The CDR3 reads CASINTGYGYTF. In DNA form, the CDR3 reads TGTGCCAGTATAAACACAGGCTATGGCTACACCTTC.

This chain joins TRBV4-1 and TRBJ1-5; 10 bases fit TRBD1. CDR3 length: 19 amino acids. V was clipped by 2 bases and J by 0 bases; unmatched bases: 10. Germline lookup yields CDR1 MGHRA and CDR2 YSYEKL. The CDR3 spells CASSQRTGGGLYSNQPQHF. CDR3 DNA sequence: TGCGCCAGCAGCCAACGGACAGGGGGAGGATTATATAGCAATCAGCCCCAGCATTTT.

V gene TRBV3-1 (or the pseudogene TRBV3-2) combines with J gene TRBJ1-3; D not resolved. The V and J ends lost 0 bases and 0 bases respectively, with 3 bases between them. This CDR3 has 14 amino acids. The germline gives CDR1 LGHDT, CDR2 YNNKEL (reference sequence). CDR3 sequence: CASSQDNSGNTIYF. As DNA, the CDR3 is TGTGCCAGCAGCCAAGACAACTCTGGAAACACCATATATTTT.

The V call is TRBV5-1, the J call TRBJ1-3; 7 bases fit TRBD1. The germline V gene encodes CDR1 SGHRS and CDR2 YFSETQ. The CDR3 consists of 14 residues. Trimming cost V 6 bases and J 8 bases; bases outside gene matches: 11. The chain's CDR3 is CASTEQGSGDTIYF. Written as DNA, the CDR3 is TGCGCCAGCACCGAACAGGGGTCGGGGGACACCATATATTTT.

The chain uses TRBV7-9 and TRBJ1-5; the D is unclear. V lost 2 bases and J lost 4, with 6 bases in between. Germline V gene sequence: CDR1 SEHNR, CDR2 FQNEAQ (reference sequence). The CDR3 has 13 residues. The CDR3 DNA reads as TGTGCCAGCAGCTTATTTCCGAATCAGCCCCAGCATTTT. Amino acid sequence: CASSLFPNQPQHF.

This rearrangement joins TRBV6-2 or TRBV6-3 to TRBJ2-7, with a weak D call TRBD2 (5 bases). The CDR3 contains 16 residues. V gave up 2 bases and J gave up 3 bases, with 17 bases separating them. The germline CDR1 and CDR2 sequences are MNHEY and SVGEGT. For the CDR3, the DNA is TGTGCCAGCAGTTACGTCCCGGAAATAGCGATCTACGAGCAGTACTTC. It codes for CASSYVPEIAIYEQYF.

This clone was observed a single time. The chain links TRBV30 to TRBJ1-3; perhaps TRBD1 as D (6 bases). CDR3 length equals 15 residues. The V gene's germline CDR1 is GTSNPN and CDR2 SVGIG (reference sequence). With 2 bases removed from V and 2 bases from J, the gap between germline ends came to 13 bases. CDR3 protein: CAWSPQGRPGNTIYF. Written as DNA, the CDR3 is TGTGCCTGGAGTCCGCAGGGGAGGCCTGGAAACACCATATATTTT.

This chain connects TRBV9 to TRBJ1-2; 8 positions agree with TRBD1. Germline loops: CDR1 SGDLS, CDR2 YYNGEE. After removal of 4 bases from V and 7 bases from J, the junction contained 9 bases not matched to a gene. CDR3 length equals 14 residues. CDR3 DNA sequence: TGTGCCAGCAGCATGGGGACAGGAAAGGCTGGCTACACCTTC. Its translation is CASSMGTGKAGYTF.

This clone is a singleton in its sample. The genes are TRBV19 and TRBJ1-2; the match to TRBD1 covers 9 bases. V lost 4 bases to trimming and J lost 4 bases; unmatched junction nucleotides: 7. The germline gives CDR1 LNHDA, CDR2 SQIVND (reference sequence). This CDR3 contains 15 residues. The CDR3 bases are TGTGCCAGTAGTAGGACCGGGACAGGGATCTATGGCTACACCTTC. Protein: CASSRTGTGIYGYTF.

For the CDR3, the DNA is TGTGCCAGCTCACCACCCCGCCCTCGAGGGGGGGAAATCTACGAGCAGTACTTC. Its translation: CASSPPRPRGGEIYEQYF. The chain couples TRBV18 to TRBJ2-7; a weak D match, TRBD2 (7 bases). The CDR3 extends over 18 amino acids. Between the trimmed V and J ends, which lost 0 bases and 3 bases, there was a span of 21 bases. The V gene's germline CDR1 is KGHSH and CDR2 LQKENI.

This chain joins TRBV5-1 and TRBJ1-1, with a weak D call TRBD1 (6 bases). V lost 1 base and J lost 0, with 13 bases in between. Germline V gene data show CDR1 as SGHRS and CDR2 as YFSETQ. There are 16 residues in the CDR3. DNA of the CDR3: TGCGCCAGCAGCTTGACAGGGTTAGGCTTGAACACTGAAGCTTTCTTT. Its translation is CASSLTGLGLNTEAFF.

This clone was counted only a few times. The V call is TRBV5-1, the J call TRBJ2-3, with D perhaps given as TRBD1 or TRBD2 (5 bases each). CDR1 is SGHRS and CDR2 is YFSETQ in the germline V gene. The CDR3 runs 14 residues. With 3 bases removed from V and 1 base from J, the gap between germline ends came to 9 bases. The DNA for the CDR3 is TGCGCCAGCAGCTGGGGGTATGGCACAGATACGCAGTATTTT. It encodes CASSWGYGTDTQYF.

The V call is TRBV29-1, the J call TRBJ2-4; D is unclear. This CDR3 has 13 amino acids. Germline assignment: CDR1 SQVTM and CDR2 ANQGSEA. V lost 4 bases and J lost 1, with 8 bases in between. The CDR3 bases are TGCAGCGTTGCGACACTTGCCAAAAACATTCAGTACTTC. This translates into CSVATLAKNIQYF.

The chain recombines TRBV29-1 with TRBJ1-1; TRBD1 agrees at 11 bases. The V segment lost 6 bases and the J segment 5 bases; nucleotides outside the gene matches: 5. The CDR3 loop spans 13 amino acids. Germline values: CDR1 SQVTM, CDR2 ANQGSEA. CDR3 DNA: TGCAGCGTGGGGGACAGGGGGGAAACTGAAGCTTTCTTT. It encodes CSVGDRGETEAFF.

This sequence joins TRBV7-8 and TRBJ1-6; D may be TRBD1 (6 bases). Germline V gives CDR1 SGHVS, CDR2 FQNEAQ. This CDR3 has 15 amino acids. V dropped 7 bases and J dropped 6 bases, with 16 bases sitting between them. CDR3: CASTLRGGGNSPLHF. Here the CDR3 DNA reads TGTGCCAGCACCCTTAGGGGGGGAGGTAATTCACCCCTCCACTTT.

The rearrangement joins TRBV6-1 to TRBJ2-7; perhaps TRBD2 as D (5 bases). V was pared by 3 bases and J by 6 bases, with 12 bases between. The CDR3 has 13 amino acids. Germline assignment: CDR1 MNHNS and CDR2 SASEGT. The CDR3 coding sequence is TGTGCCAGCAGTGAGAACCGGGAATCCGAGCAGTACTTC. This encodes CASSENRESEQYF.

This chain uses TRBV5-1 with TRBJ2-6; D remains ambiguous. V lost 0 bases and J 2 bases, leaving 3 bases between the germline ends. CDR1 and CDR2 from the germline V gene are SGHRS and YFSETQ. The CDR3 sequence is 14 residues long. The CDR3 protein is CASSLDPGANVLTF. The CDR3 DNA sequence: TGCGCCAGCAGCTTGGATCCTGGGGCCAACGTCCTGACTTTC.

The rearrangement joins TRBV7-8 to TRBJ2-1; 7 bases are a match to TRBD1. This CDR3 contains 16 residues. With 6 bases clipped from V and 1 base from J, the junction kept 9 bases outside the gene matches. Germline lookup yields CDR1 SGHVS and CDR2 FQNEAQ. The CDR3: CASSPQGVLSYNEQFF. The DNA for the CDR3 is TGTGCCAGCAGTCCTCAGGGGGTACTGTCCTACAATGAGCAGTTCTTC.

The V call is TRBV7-2, the J call TRBJ2-1; D unclear. Trimming shortened V by 2 bases and J by 1 base, and 9 bases separated the two germline ends. Germline loops: CDR1 SGHTA, CDR2 FQGNSA. CDR3 length: 15 amino acids. The CDR3 loop is CASSLSGSSYNEQFF. The CDR3 DNA sequence: TGTGCCAGCAGCTTATCTGGCAGTTCCTACAATGAGCAGTTCTTC.